The sequence of this TCR beta chain was determined in a study of T cell responses to AZD1222 COVID-19 vaccine. Study information: The analysis combined second doses at about 4 or about 12 weeks.

Points from the study as a whole: The donor cohort was predominantly white British with a female majority, and clonal diversity may have been underestimated.

Assay used: immunoSEQ multiplex PCR; TCRdb lists only in-frame clones, some missing. The sample shows over 130,000 clones, under 95% of them seen only once. Regarding this clone: Its antigen remains unidentified.

This TCR came from an adult in good health. Source: peripheral blood, taken on day 0 of AZD1222 vaccination.

The CDR3 loop reads CASRGGTDYGYTF. The CDR3 DNA reads as TGTGCCAGCAGAGGAGGGACAGACTATGGCTACACCTTC. The gene calls are TRBV12-3 or TRBV12-4 and TRBJ1-2, with 7 bases matching TRBD1. This CDR3 has 13 amino acids. V was pared by 6 bases and J by 3 bases, with 4 bases of the junction left unmatched.